This TCR beta chain was profiled in a study of blood T cells in healthy people across ages. Study-level results: Higher diversity and more naive CD4+ cells were features of long-lived donors, compared to aged donors.

At least ten counts were recorded for this clonotype. Its antigen remains unknown. The authors ran a second PCR of about 7 to 11 cycles using a sample-barcoded 5' primer and a J-beta primer mix. From the 5' RACE reads, TCRdb called clonotypes with MiXCR, one entry per CDR3 protein. The sample holds around 870,000 distinct CDR3 sequences; more than 25% are singletons and the top ten take around 16%. The CDR3 runs to 16 residues. Trimming took 6 bases from V and 1 from J; bases not matched to a gene: 8. Germline assignment: CDR1 SGHTA and CDR2 FQGNSA. This clonotype was sampled from a woman of 80 years or more in good health. The chain combines TRBV7-2 with TRBJ1-1, with 10 nucleotides matching TRBD1. The source material was blood. As DNA, the CDR3 is TGTGCCAGCAGACCCGGGACAGGGGCCTCGAACACTGAAGCTTTCTTT. Translation gives CASRPGTGASNTEAFF.